This T cell receptor (beta chain) was recovered during a study of shared clonotypes between healthy human individuals. To note about this clone: The antigen is unknown.

Execution of the assay was at deep level. Repertoires were generated with immunoSEQ multiplex PCR, while TCRdb's copy carries only in-frame clones and drops some. The sample carries hundreds of thousands of clones, about 95% recorded once. Study conclusions and caveats: Only blood was sampled; tissue repertoires likely differ.

This CDR3 spans 14 amino acids. Trimming removed 4 bases from V and 3 bases from J; junction bases left unmatched: 5. Germline CDR1 MDHEN, CDR2 SYDVKM. CD8 cells classed as naive were CD45RO-negative and positively selected for CCR7, excluding terminally differentiated effector memory CD45RA+ cells. This TCR was recovered from a woman aged 25 to 39 in good health. The gene calls are TRBV28 and TRBJ1-2, with 7 bases fitting TRBD1. The sample comprised naive CD8+ T cells sorted from blood. CDR3 nucleotides: TGTGCCAGCAGTTCCCTGACAGGGCACTATGGCTACACCTTC. Translated, it gives CASSSLTGHYGYTF.